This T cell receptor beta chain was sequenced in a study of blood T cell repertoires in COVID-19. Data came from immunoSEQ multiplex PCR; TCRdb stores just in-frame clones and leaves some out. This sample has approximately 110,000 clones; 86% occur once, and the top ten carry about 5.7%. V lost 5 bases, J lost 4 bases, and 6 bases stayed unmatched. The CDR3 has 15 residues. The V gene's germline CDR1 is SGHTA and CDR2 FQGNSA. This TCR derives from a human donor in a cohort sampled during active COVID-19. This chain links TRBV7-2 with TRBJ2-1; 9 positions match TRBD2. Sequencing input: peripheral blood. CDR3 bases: TGTGCCAGCAGCCTAGGACTAGCGCGGTACAATGAGCAGTTCTTC. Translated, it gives CASSLGLARYNEQFF. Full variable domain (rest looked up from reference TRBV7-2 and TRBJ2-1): GAGVSQSPSNKVTEKGKDVELRCDPISGHTALYWYRQSLGQGLEFLIYFQGNSAPDKSGLPSDRFSAERTGGSVSTLTIQRTQQEDSAVYLCASSLGLARYNEQFFGPGTRLTVL.